The clone carrying this T cell receptor beta chain was found once. Its antigen is not known. The PCR was carried out with 60 Vbeta primers and 13 Jbeta primers. TCRdb's table, derived via immunoSEQ multiplex PCR, lists solely in-frame clones and lacks some. The profile shows 100,000 or so clones, around four fifths of them singletons. These data come from a study of cytomegalovirus exposure and HLA in healthy donors. Study-level information: HLA-typed donors contributed around 82 million unique TCRs, which were held in an early data release.

Study conclusions and caveats: Later on, a genetic analysis was performed. It linked a missense variant in DCLRE1C with V- and J-gene trimming of TCR beta. Several of the most significant clusters were apparently associated with common viral pathogens in a later analysis.

The sequence was obtained from a middle-aged man in good health and CMV-seronegative. Source material: PBMCs.

The CDR3 DNA is TGTGCCAGCAGCGTAGATTCAGGGGGAAGAAACACCATATATTTT. Residues: CASSVDSGGRNTIYF. The rearrangement uses TRBV9 and TRBJ1-3, with TRBD1 identical over 7 bases. The CDR3 covers 15 residues. Germline V gene lookup returns CDR1 SGDLS and CDR2 YYNGEE. J was trimmed by 5 bases and V by 0 bases; bases with no gene match: 5.